At least ten counts were recorded for the clone carrying this T cell receptor (delta chain). Its target is not known. TCRdb pairs this DNA with a much larger clone's protein that differs at residue 9, likely a read error; the protein shown was translated from the DNA. Vgamma9/Vdelta2+ and Vdelta2-negative gammadelta T cells were flow-sorted from PBMC for bulk sequencing. Both TRG and TRD chains were sequenced from each sorted sample. TCRdb called clones anew from the multiplex PCR reads with CATT. The profile shows 75,000 to 95,000 delta-chain clones, roughly 0.98% of them singletons. These data originate in a study of γδ T cells in repeated Plasmodium falciparum infection. Whole-study context: Donors were malaria-exposed Malian children or age- and gender-matched Australian children. Four controlled malaria infections with P. falciparum NF54 spanned about 640 days. The study, taken as a whole, reports: Donors in Mali lived in a small rural village, largely one ethnic group.

The CDR3 has 12 residues. Germline V gene lookup returns CDR1 GEAIGNYY and CDR2 EKD. The V end was cut by 0 bases, the J end by 11 bases, with 12 bases between. The receptor was derived from a pool of human donors (malaria-infected and uninfected, not separated). The gene calls are TRDV2 and TRDJ1; D uncertain. The sequencing input was gamma-delta T cells from blood. The CDR3 protein is CACDTGRSDLIF. In DNA, the CDR3 is TGTGCCTGTGACACCGGACGTTCGGATCTCATCTTT.